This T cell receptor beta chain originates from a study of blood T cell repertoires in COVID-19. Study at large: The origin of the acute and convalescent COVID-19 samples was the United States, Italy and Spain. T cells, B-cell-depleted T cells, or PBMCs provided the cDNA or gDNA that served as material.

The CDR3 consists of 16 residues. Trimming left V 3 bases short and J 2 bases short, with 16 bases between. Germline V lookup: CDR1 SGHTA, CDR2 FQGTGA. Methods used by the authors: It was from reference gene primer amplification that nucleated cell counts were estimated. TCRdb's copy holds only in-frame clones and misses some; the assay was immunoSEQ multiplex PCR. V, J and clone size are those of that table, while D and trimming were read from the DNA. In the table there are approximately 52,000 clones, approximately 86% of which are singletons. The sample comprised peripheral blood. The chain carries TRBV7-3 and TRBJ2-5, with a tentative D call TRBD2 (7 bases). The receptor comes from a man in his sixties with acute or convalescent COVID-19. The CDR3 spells CASSFGPGGGQETQYF. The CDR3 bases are TGTGCCAGCAGCTTTGGTCCGGGGGGCGGACAAGAGACCCAGTACTTC.